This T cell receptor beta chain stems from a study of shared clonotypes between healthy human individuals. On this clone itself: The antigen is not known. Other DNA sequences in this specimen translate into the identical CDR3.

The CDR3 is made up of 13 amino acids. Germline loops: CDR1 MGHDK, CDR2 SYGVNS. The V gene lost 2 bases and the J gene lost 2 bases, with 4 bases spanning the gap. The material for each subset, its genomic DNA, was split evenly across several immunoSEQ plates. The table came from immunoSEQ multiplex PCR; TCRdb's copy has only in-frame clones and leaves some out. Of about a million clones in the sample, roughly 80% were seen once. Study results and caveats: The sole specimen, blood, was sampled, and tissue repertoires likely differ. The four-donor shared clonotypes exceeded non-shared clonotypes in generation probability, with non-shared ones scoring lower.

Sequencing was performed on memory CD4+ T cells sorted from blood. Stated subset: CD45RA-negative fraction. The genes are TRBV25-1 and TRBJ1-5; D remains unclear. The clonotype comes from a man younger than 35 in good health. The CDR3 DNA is TGTGCCAGCAGTGAAACGGGCAATCAGCCCCAGCATTTT. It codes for CASSETGNQPQHF.